The text below deals with one T cell receptor (beta chain). Its antigen is not known. TCRdb keeps only in-frame clones here, not all; method: immunoSEQ multiplex PCR. This table has tens of thousands of clones, about 92% appearing once. This specimen belongs to a study of OX40 agonist ivuxolimab in advanced cancers. With 4 bases clipped from V and 2 bases from J, the junction kept 6 bases outside the gene matches. Germline V gene lookup returns CDR1 SGHTA and CDR2 FQGNSA. The CDR3 is made up of 16 amino acids. Regarding the study as a whole: Relative to CD4+, CD8+ T cells held more expanded clones on average.

The TCR comes from an adult with an advanced solid tumor such as melanoma, head and neck, liver or kidney cancer. This chain joins TRBV7-2 and TRBJ1-3; 9 nucleotides align to TRBD1. This material consisted of CD4+ or CD8+ T cells sorted from blood, taken in a trial of the OX40 agonist ivuxolimab. The CDR3 region has the DNA TGTGCCAGCAGCTCGTTACAGGGGGCGGCTGGAAACACCATATATTTT. Amino acids: CASSSLQGAAGNTIYF.